Presented here are 25 T cell receptor beta chains from one specimen sequenced in a study of response to subunit inactivated influenza vaccine. TCRdb used MiXCR to reprocess the RT-PCR reads, holding one entry per CDR3 protein. The sample comprises some 180,000 distinct CDR3 sequences, about 9% of which are singletons, and about 11% rests with the top ten. The material sequenced was non-naive T cells sorted from PBMCs, taken on the day of vaccination. The receptor set was obtained from a man in his forties or fifties who received an inactivated influenza vaccine.

The V and J genes are TRBV19 and TRBJ2-1; 8 bases agree with TRBD1. CDR1 is LNHDA, CDR2 SQIVND, per germline (reference sequence). The CDR3 covers 16 residues. V lost 1 base and J lost 4; bases outside the gene matches: 6. CDR3 protein: CASSIVGDRIYNEQFF. The CDR3 DNA reads as TGTGCCAGTAGTATAGTGGGGGACAGGATTTACAATGAGCAGTTCTTC.

The genes are TRBV3-1 and TRBJ2-7; no firm D call. Germline lookup yields CDR1 LGHDT and CDR2 YNNKEL (reference sequence). V shed 0 bases and J shed 3 bases, with 12 bases lying between them. The length of the CDR3 is 15 residues. The CDR3: CASSQDQSPYYEQYF. CDR3 coding DNA: TGTGCCAGCAGCCAAGATCAGTCCCCCTACTACGAGCAGTACTTC.

The V and J genes are TRBV9 and TRBJ2-3; D gene uncertain. Germline values: CDR1 SGDLS, CDR2 YYNGEE. V shed 6 bases and J shed 3 bases, with 11 bases lying between them. The CDR3 is made up of 13 amino acids. The CDR3: CASNEVVTDTQYF. Written as DNA, the CDR3 is TGTGCCAGCAACGAGGTGGTTACAGATACGCAGTATTTT.

This clonotype showed up just a few times. DNA of the CDR3: TGCAGTGCTACTAGCGGGAGGGCCGGGGAGCTGTTTTTT. Protein: CSATSGRAGELFF. The V call is TRBV20-1, the J call TRBJ2-2, with 12 bases identical to TRBD2. The ends lost 4 bases at V and 6 bases at J; junction bases unmatched: 0. Germline-derived CDR1 and CDR2 are DFQATT and SNEGSKA (reference sequence). This CDR3 has 13 residues.

This clonotype was counted ten times or more. The CDR3 sequence: CASSEGQGAPDTQYF. The CDR3, as DNA: TGTGCCAGCAGTGAAGGACAGGGGGCCCCAGATACGCAGTATTTT. The rearrangement links TRBV6-1 to TRBJ2-3, with TRBD1 matching over 10 bases. Looked up from germline, CDR1 is MNHNS and CDR2 is SASEGT. Germline trimming cut 1 base from V and 4 bases from J; bases unmatched to any gene: 2. The CDR3 runs to 15 residues.

This clonotype has a count of ten or more. The junction does not match germline at one end; this may be a read error. This rearrangement joins TRBV20-1 to TRBJ2-3, with 8 bases that match TRBD2. This CDR3 region has 14 residues. Germline V lookup: CDR1 DFQATT, CDR2 SNEGSKA (reference sequence). CDR3 sequence reads: CSARGREGVDTQYF. The CDR3 nucleotides read TGCAGTGCAAGAGGCCGGGAGGGTGTAGATACGCAGTATTTT.

The sample holds a few counts of this clonotype. The chain recombines TRBV7-9 with TRBJ2-7, with TRBD1 as a possible D gene (6 bases). This CDR3 comprises 14 residues. Germline lookup yields CDR1 SEHNR and CDR2 FQNEAQ (reference sequence). The V gene lost 5 bases and the J gene lost 2 bases, with 13 bases spanning the gap. CDR3: CASSDRTATYEQYF. CDR3 sequence (DNA): TGTGCCAGCAGCGACCGGACAGCTACCTACGAGCAGTACTTC.

The table lists this clonotype with many counts. The chain joins TRBV20-1 to TRBJ1-2; possibly TRBD1 for D (6 bases). Trimming shortened V by 1 base and J by 3 bases, and 12 bases separated the two germline ends. CDR1 and CDR2 (germline): DFQATT, SNEGSKA (reference sequence). This CDR3 contains 14 residues. CDR3 residues: CSARVGGAYYGYTF. For the CDR3, the DNA is TGCAGTGCTAGAGTGGGGGGGGCATACTATGGCTACACCTTC.

The rearrangement links TRBV4-3 to TRBJ1-1; D unresolved. V dropped 0 bases and J dropped 1 base, with 12 bases sitting between them. Germline CDR1 and CDR2: LGHNA and YSLEER. The CDR3 totals 16 residues. The CDR3 spells CASSQEPHRGNTEAFF. CDR3 in DNA: TGCGCCAGCAGCCAAGAACCTCACCGGGGGAACACTGAAGCTTTCTTT.

This clonotype was detected a few times. CDR3 sequence (DNA): TGCAGTGTTAACTCGGGACAAACTAGCACAGATACGCAGTATTTT. Protein sequence: CSVNSGQTSTDTQYF. This sequence joins TRBV20-1 and TRBJ2-3, with a possible D match to TRBD1 (6 bases). V was pared by 7 bases and J by 0 bases, with 17 bases between. Germline CDR1 and CDR2: DFQATT and SNEGSKA (reference sequence). The CDR3 is 15 amino acids.

This clonotype was seen at least ten times. This sequence joins TRBV3-1 and TRBJ1-3, with a tentative D call TRBD1 (5 bases). CDR1 is LGHDT and CDR2 is YNNKEL in the germline V gene (reference sequence). The CDR3 extends over 16 amino acids. Trimming stripped 4 bases from V and 0 bases from J, with 13 bases between. The CDR3 DNA follows: TGTGCCAGCAGCCCCTCCGGGACGGTCTCTGGAAACACCATATATTTT. It translates to CASSPSGTVSGNTIYF. Full variable domain (rest looked up from reference TRBV3-1 and TRBJ1-3): DTAVSQTPKYLVTQMGNDKSIKCEQNLGHDTMYWYKQDSKKFLKIMFSYNNKELIINETVPNRFSPKSPDKAHLNLHINSLELGDSAVYFCASSPSGTVSGNTIYFGEGSWLTVV.

This clonotype turned up a few times. For the CDR3, the DNA is TGCGCCAGCAGCCAGCACAGAGGCCAAGAGACCCAGTACTTC. It is translated as CASSQHRGQETQYF. J is TRBJ2-5 and V is TRBV4-3; D unclear. CDR3 length equals 14 residues. The V gene lost 3 bases and the J gene lost 1 base, with 9 bases spanning the gap. The germline gives CDR1 LGHNA, CDR2 YSLEER.

The chain carries TRBV20-1 and TRBJ2-3; 8 bases line up with TRBD1. V dropped 3 bases and J dropped 4; count of bases not matched to a gene: 9. Germline V gene lookup returns CDR1 DFQATT and CDR2 SNEGSKA (reference sequence). The CDR3 sequence is 15 residues long. CDR3 in DNA: TGCAGTGCTAGGTTGGACAGGGTATTCGCAGATACGCAGTATTTT. Its translation: CSARLDRVFADTQYF.

This clonotype was counted only a few times. The rearrangement uses TRBV9 and TRBJ2-1; D gene ambiguous. This CDR3 is built from 13 residues. V lost 3 bases, J lost 9 bases, and 13 bases lay in between. Germline V gene lookup returns CDR1 SGDLS and CDR2 YYNGEE. CDR3 DNA sequence: TGTGCCAGCAGCGCGACAATCGCCCTTGAGCAGTTCTTC. Translation gives CASSATIALEQFF.

This clonotype was found many times. The chain is built from TRBV5-1 and TRBJ2-3; the match to TRBD1 covers 9 bases. Germline CDR1 and CDR2: SGHRS and YFSETQ. This CDR3 region has 14 residues. The V segment lost 4 bases and the J segment 4 bases; nucleotides outside the gene matches: 4. The CDR3 DNA reads as TGCGCCAGCAGCACGGGACAGGGATCAGATACGCAGTATTTT. It yields the protein CASSTGQGSDTQYF.

The CDR3 sequence is CASSVTGAEQYF. DNA for the CDR3: TGTGCCAGCAGCGTGACAGGGGCCGAGCAGTACTTC. The chain has TRBV11-2 and TRBJ2-7; 8 bases agree with TRBD1. After removal of 5 bases from V and 6 bases from J, the junction contained 3 bases not matched to a gene. Germline CDR1 and CDR2: SGHAT and FQNNGV. The CDR3 covers 12 residues.

The gene calls are TRBV7-8 and TRBJ1-1, with D perhaps matching TRBD1 (5 bases). V lost 0 bases to trimming and J lost 2 bases, with 13 bases between them. Germline-derived CDR1 and CDR2 are SGHVS and FQNEAQ. This CDR3 contains 16 residues. In nucleotides, the CDR3 is TGTGCCAGCAGCTTAGCGGGGGGTGGGGGAAACACTGAAGCTTTCTTT. It specifies CASSLAGGGGNTEAFF.

This clonotype has at least ten counts. The rearrangement joins TRBV29-1 to TRBJ2-5; D remains ambiguous. Trimming shortened V by 6 bases and J by 2 bases, and 13 bases separated the two germline ends. Germline lookup yields CDR1 SQVTM and CDR2 ANQGSEA. The CDR3 is 13 amino acids. The CDR3 DNA reads TGCAGCGTGGAGACTCAGGAACAAGAGACCCAGTACTTC. Protein: CSVETQEQETQYF.

This clonotype was recorded a few times. This CDR3 reads CASSPIGVNTEAFF. In DNA form, the CDR3 reads TGTGCCAGCAGTCCTATTGGGGTTAACACTGAAGCTTTCTTT. The gene calls are TRBV2 and TRBJ1-1, with no clear D. Germline CDR1 reads SNHLY; CDR2 reads FYNNEI. V was cut by 5 bases and J by 2 bases, with 12 bases left in between. The CDR3 runs 14 residues.

This clonotype appeared a few times. This chain links TRBV28 with TRBJ2-7, with TRBD1 matching 7 bases. Germline V lookup: CDR1 MDHEN, CDR2 SYDVKM. This CDR3 has 14 amino acids. V shed 6 bases, J shed 1 base, and the junction held 6 bases outside the gene matches. The CDR3 loop is CASSRQGQSYEQYF. CDR3 nucleotides: TGTGCCAGCAGCAGACAGGGCCAATCCTACGAGCAGTACTTC.

This clonotype was counted at least ten times. The chain couples TRBV5-6 to TRBJ2-1; 8 nucleotides agree with TRBD2. Germline V CDR1 and CDR2: SGHDT, YYEEEE. This CDR3 region has 14 residues. Losses at the gene ends were 3 bases for V and 10 bases for J; bases not matched to a gene: 9. The CDR3 loop is CASSYGLAGGEQFF. The DNA for the CDR3 is TGTGCCAGCAGCTACGGACTAGCTGGGGGGGAGCAGTTCTTC.

At least ten counts were recorded for this clonotype. V usage is TRBV6-2 or TRBV6-3 and J usage is TRBJ1-5; 8 positions match TRBD1. The germline V gene encodes CDR1 MNHEY and CDR2 SVGEGT. The V segment lost 10 bases and the J segment 0 bases; nucleotides outside the gene matches: 5. This CDR3 is 14 amino acids long. The CDR3 spells CATRTGLSNQPQHF. The CDR3 coding sequence is TGTGCCACTCGGACAGGGCTTAGCAATCAGCCCCAGCATTTT.

This clonotype was counted between two and nine times. The chain links TRBV7-6 to TRBJ1-1; a weak D match, TRBD1 (5 bases). Germline V gives CDR1 SGHVS, CDR2 FNYEAQ. CDR3 length: 14 amino acids. Trimming pared 0 bases from V and 3 bases from J, leaving 8 bases between. The CDR3 reads CASSLADSDTEAFF. The CDR3, as DNA: TGTGCCAGCAGCTTAGCCGACAGTGACACTGAAGCTTTCTTT.

This clonotype was recorded a few times. V and J are TRBV29-1 and TRBJ1-2; TRBD1 aligns across 9 bases. CDR1 is SQVTM and CDR2 is ANQGSEA in the germline V gene. CDR3 size: 15 residues. The J segment lost 5 bases and the V segment lost 3 bases, leaving 10 bases of the junction unmatched. The CDR3 region is CSVEDSYGQGYGYTF. CDR3 DNA sequence: TGCAGCGTTGAGGATAGTTACGGACAGGGGTATGGCTACACCTTC.

The V gene is TRBV5-6, the J gene TRBJ2-5, with 12 bases that match TRBD2. The germline V gene encodes CDR1 SGHDT and CDR2 YYEEEE. Losses at the gene ends were 4 bases for V and 5 bases for J; bases not matched to a gene: 9. This CDR3 comprises 16 residues. The CDR3 is CASSLRLAGVGETQYF. Here the CDR3 DNA reads TGTGCCAGCAGCCTAAGACTAGCGGGAGTCGGGGAGACCCAGTACTTC.